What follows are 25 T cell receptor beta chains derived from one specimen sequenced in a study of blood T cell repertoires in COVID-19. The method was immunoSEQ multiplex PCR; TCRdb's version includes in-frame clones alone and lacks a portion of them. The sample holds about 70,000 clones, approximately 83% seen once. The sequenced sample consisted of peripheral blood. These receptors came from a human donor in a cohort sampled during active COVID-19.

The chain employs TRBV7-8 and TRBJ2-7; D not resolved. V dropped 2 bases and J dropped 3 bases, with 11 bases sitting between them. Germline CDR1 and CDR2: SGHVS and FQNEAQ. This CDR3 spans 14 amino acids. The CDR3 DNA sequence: TGTGCCAGCAGCTTATCGGCGGTCCACTACGAGCAGTACTTC. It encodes CASSLSAVHYEQYF.

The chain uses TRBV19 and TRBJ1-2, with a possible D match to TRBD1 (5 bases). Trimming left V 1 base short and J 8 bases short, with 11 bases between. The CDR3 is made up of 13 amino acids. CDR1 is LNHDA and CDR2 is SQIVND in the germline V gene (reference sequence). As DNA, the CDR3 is TGTGCCAGTAGTATAGTCCCAGGACACGGCTACACCTTC. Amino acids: CASSIVPGHGYTF.

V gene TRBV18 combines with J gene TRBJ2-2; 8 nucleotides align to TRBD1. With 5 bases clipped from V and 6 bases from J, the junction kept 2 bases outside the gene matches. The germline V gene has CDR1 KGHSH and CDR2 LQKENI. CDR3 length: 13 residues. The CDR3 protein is CASSEQGAGELFF. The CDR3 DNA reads TGTGCCAGCTCAGAACAGGGGGCCGGGGAGCTGTTTTTT.

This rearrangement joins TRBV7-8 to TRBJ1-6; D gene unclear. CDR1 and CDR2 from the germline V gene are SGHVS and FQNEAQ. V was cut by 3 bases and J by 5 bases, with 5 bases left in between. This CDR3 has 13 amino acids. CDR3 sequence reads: CASSFQNNSPLHF. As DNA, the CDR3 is TGTGCCAGCAGCTTTCAGAATAATTCACCCCTCCACTTT.

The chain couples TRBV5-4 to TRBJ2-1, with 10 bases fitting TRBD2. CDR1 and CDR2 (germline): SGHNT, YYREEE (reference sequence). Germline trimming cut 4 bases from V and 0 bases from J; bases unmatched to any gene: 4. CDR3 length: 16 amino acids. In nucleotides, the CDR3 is TGTGCCAGCAGCCAGCGGGGGGGTTTCTCCTACAATGAGCAGTTCTTC. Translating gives CASSQRGGFSYNEQFF.

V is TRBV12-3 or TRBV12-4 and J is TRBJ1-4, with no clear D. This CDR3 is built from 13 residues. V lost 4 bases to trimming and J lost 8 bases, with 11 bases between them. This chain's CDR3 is CASSYLQSEKLFF. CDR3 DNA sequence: TGTGCCAGCAGTTACCTACAGTCAGAAAAACTGTTTTTT.

The CDR3 region has the DNA TGCGCCAGCAGCTTGGTGGCAGGAACCTACGAGCAGTACTTC. Translating gives CASSLVAGTYEQYF. The J gene is TRBJ2-7, the V gene TRBV5-1; no clear D gene. In germline, CDR1 is SGHRS, CDR2 YFSETQ. CDR3 length: 14 residues. V lost 0 bases, J lost 2 bases, and 9 bases lay in between.

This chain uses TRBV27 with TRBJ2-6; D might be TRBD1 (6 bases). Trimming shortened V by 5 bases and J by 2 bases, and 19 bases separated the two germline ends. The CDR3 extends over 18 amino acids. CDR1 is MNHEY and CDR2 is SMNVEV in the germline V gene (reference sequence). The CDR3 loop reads CASSQYGQWGTGANVLTF. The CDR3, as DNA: TGTGCCAGCAGTCAGTACGGACAGTGGGGTACTGGGGCCAACGTCCTGACTTTC.

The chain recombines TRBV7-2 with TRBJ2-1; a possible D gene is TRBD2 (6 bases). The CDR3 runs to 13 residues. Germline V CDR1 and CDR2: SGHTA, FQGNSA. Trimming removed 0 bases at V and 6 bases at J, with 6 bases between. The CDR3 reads CASSLAGGNEQFF. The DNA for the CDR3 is TGTGCCAGCAGCTTAGCCGGGGGCAATGAGCAGTTCTTC.

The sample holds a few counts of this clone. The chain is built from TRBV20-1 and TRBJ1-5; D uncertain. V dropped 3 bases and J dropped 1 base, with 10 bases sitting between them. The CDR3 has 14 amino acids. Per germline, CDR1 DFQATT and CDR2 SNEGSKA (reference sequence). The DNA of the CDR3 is TGCAGTGCTAGTCCGCGGGGAAGCAATCAGCCCCAGCATTTT. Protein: CSASPRGSNQPQHF.

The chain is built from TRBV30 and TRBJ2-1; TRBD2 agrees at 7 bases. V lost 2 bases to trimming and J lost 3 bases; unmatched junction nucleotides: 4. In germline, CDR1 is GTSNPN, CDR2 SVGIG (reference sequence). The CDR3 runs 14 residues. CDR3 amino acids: CAWSSGIDYNEQFF. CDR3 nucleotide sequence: TGTGCCTGGAGTAGCGGGATCGACTACAATGAGCAGTTCTTC.

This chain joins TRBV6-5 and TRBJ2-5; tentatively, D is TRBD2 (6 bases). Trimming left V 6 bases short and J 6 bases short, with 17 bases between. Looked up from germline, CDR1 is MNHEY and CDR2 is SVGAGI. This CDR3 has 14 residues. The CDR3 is CASRPGDKGKTQYF. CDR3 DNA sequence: TGTGCCAGCAGGCCGGGAGATAAAGGAAAGACCCAGTACTTC.

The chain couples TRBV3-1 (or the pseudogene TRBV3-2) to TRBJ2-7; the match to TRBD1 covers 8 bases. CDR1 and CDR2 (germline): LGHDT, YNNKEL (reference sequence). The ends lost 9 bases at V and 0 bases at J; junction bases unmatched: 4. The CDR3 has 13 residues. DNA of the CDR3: TGTGCCAGTCGACAGGGGAGCTCCTACGAGCAGTACTTC. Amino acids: CASRQGSSYEQYF.

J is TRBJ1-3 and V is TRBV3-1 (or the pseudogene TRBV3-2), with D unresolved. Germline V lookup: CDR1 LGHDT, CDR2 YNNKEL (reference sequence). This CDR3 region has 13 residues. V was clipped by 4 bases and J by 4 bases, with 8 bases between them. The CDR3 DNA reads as TGTGCCAGCAGCCCCTTGGAGGGAAACACCATATATTTT. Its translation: CASSPLEGNTIYF.

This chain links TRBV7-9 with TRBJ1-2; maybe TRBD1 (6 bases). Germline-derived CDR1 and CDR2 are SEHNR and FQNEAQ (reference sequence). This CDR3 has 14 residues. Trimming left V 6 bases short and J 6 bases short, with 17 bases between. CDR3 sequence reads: CASRPRGERHGYTF. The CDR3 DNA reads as TGTGCCAGCAGACCCAGGGGTGAAAGACATGGCTACACCTTC.

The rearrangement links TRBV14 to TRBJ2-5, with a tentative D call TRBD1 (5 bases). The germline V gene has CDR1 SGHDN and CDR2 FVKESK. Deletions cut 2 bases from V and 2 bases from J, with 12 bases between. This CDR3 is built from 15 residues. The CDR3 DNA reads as TGTGCCAGCAGCCAATTACAGGTGGGGCAAGAGACCCAGTACTTC. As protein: CASSQLQVGQETQYF.

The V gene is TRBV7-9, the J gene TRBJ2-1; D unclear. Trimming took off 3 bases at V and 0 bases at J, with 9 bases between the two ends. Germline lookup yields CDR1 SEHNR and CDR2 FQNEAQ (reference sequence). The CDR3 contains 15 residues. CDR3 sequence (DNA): TGTGCCAGCAGCTTGTCGCGGAGCTCCTACAATGAGCAGTTCTTC. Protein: CASSLSRSSYNEQFF.

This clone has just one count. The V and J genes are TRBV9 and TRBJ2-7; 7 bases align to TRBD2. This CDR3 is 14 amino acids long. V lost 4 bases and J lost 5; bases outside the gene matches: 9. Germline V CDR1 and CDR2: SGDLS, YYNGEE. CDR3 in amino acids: CASSLEPGGNEQYF. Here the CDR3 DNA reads TGTGCCAGCAGCCTCGAGCCCGGGGGGAACGAGCAGTACTTC.

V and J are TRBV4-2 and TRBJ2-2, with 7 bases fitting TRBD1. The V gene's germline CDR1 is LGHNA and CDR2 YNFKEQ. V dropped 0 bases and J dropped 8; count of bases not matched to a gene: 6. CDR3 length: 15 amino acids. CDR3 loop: CASSQEAGGTGELFF. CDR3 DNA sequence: TGTGCCAGCAGCCAAGAAGCAGGGGGTACTGGGGAGCTGTTTTTT.

CDR3 region: CSVRTFYQAKEGYTF. The DNA of the CDR3 is TGCAGCGTCCGCACCTTCTATCAGGCGAAGGAAGGCTACACCTTC. The J gene is TRBJ1-2, the V gene TRBV29-1; D is unresolved. This CDR3 region has 15 residues. Germline lookup yields CDR1 SQVTM and CDR2 ANQGSEA. V was cut by 6 bases and J by 8 bases, with 25 bases left in between. Complete variable domain (other parts from reference TRBV29-1 and TRBJ1-2): SAVISQKPSRDICQRGTSLTIQCQVDSQVTMMFWYRQQPGQSLTLIATANQGSEATYESGFVIDKFPISRPNLTFSTLTVSNMSPEDSSIYLCSVRTFYQAKEGYTFGSGTRLTVV.

Written as DNA, the CDR3 is TGTGCCAGCAGTGATAAGGGCAGGGTCCAAGAGACCCAGTACTTC. The encoded protein is CASSDKGRVQETQYF. This chain connects TRBV2 to TRBJ2-5, with D tentatively TRBD1 (5 bases). V lost 3 bases and J lost 1, with 12 bases in between. This CDR3 is 15 amino acids long. Germline V gene sequence: CDR1 SNHLY, CDR2 FYNNEI.

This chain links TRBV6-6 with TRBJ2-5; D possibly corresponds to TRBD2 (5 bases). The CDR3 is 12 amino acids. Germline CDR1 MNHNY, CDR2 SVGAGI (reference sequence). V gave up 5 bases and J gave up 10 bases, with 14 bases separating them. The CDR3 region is CASSPPFGDQYF. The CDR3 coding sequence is TGTGCCAGCAGTCCCCCATTCGGGGACCAGTACTTC.

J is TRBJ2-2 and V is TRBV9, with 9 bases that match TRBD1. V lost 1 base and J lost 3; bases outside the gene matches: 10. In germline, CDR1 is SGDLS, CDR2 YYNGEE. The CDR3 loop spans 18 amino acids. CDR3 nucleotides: TGTGCCAGCAGCGTACGGACAGGGGCGACAAGAGACACCGGGGAGCTGTTTTTT. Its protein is CASSVRTGATRDTGELFF. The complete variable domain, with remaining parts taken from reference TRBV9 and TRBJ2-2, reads DSGVTQTPKHLITATGQRVTLRCSPRSGDLSVYWYQQSLDQGLQFLIQYYNGEERAKGNILERFSAQQFPDLHSELNLSSLELGDSALYFCASSVRTGATRDTGELFFGEGSRLTVL.

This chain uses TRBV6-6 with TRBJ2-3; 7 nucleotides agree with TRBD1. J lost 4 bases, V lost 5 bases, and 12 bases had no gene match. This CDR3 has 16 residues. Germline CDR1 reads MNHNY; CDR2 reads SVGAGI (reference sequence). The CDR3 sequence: CASSRDRDSGPDTQYF. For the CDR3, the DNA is TGTGCCAGCAGTCGAGACCGGGACAGTGGCCCAGATACGCAGTATTTT.

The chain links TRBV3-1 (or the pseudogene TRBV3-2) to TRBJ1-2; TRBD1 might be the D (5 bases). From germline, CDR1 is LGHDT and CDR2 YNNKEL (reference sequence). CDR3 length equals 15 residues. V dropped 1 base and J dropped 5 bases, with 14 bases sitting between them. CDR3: CASSQGSRGSYGYTF. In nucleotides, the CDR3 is TGTGCCAGCAGCCAAGGGTCCCGGGGGAGTTATGGCTACACCTTC.